Each of the 10 T cell receptor beta chains below was sequenced from the same sample in a study of T cell clonotyping in hematopoietic cell transplantation (dated by TCRdb to the early 2020s). The time point label for this specimen denotes: 30 days after allo-HCT. Preparation of the library involved the immunoSEQ multiplex PCR assay. The immuneACCESS repertoire file appears here via TCRdb, limited to in-frame rearrangements. These files lack a portion of the clones; in checked studies, under half of the deficit traces to unresolved V genes, and the cause of the others is not known. The sample records 3,300 or so clones, 61% of which are singletons. The ten largest clones capture 20% to 25% of the sample. Material: peripheral blood mononuclear cells, obtained 30 days after allogeneic stem cell transplant. The receptors were sampled from a female patient younger than 45 who had an allogeneic stem cell transplant, so T cells may come from the graft donor. Some clones in this sample may be carry-over from other donors' samples.

J is TRBJ1-1 and V is TRBV19; the D gene is possibly TRBD1 (5 bases). This CDR3 contains 14 residues. Germline V gene sequence: CDR1 LNHDA, CDR2 SQIVND (reference sequence). V was trimmed by 5 bases and J by 4 bases, leaving 14 bases between them. CDR3 protein: CASSSSPGGTEAFF. CDR3 bases: TGTGCCAGTAGTTCAAGCCCCGGGGGCACTGAAGCTTTCTTT.

This chain links TRBV6-6 with TRBJ2-1; no clear D gene. This CDR3 contains 12 residues. V was pared by 6 bases and J by 7 bases, with 10 bases between. Germline-derived CDR1 and CDR2 are MNHNY and SVGAGI (reference sequence). This chain's CDR3 is CASSPLRNEQFF. CDR3 nucleotides: TGTGCCAGCAGCCCCCTTAGGAATGAGCAGTTCTTC.

This clone was counted a few times. The chain joins TRBV6-5 to TRBJ1-4, with unresolved D. The germline CDR1 and CDR2 sequences are MNHEY and SVGAGI. The CDR3 covers 12 residues. V was trimmed by 8 bases and J by 4 bases, leaving 8 bases between them. CDR3 region: CASSPDNEKLFF. The CDR3 nucleotides read TGTGCCAGCTCCCCGGATAATGAAAAACTGTTTTTT.

This clone turned up a few times. The genes are TRBV9 and TRBJ2-1, with D unclear. The CDR3 contains 14 residues. V shed 0 bases and J shed 7 bases, with 11 bases lying between them. CDR1 and CDR2 from the germline V gene are SGDLS and YYNGEE. The CDR3 here is CASSVVGPQNEQFF. The CDR3 DNA is TGTGCCAGCAGCGTAGTTGGGCCCCAAAATGAGCAGTTCTTC.

The J gene is TRBJ2-5, the V gene TRBV5-6; 7 positions match TRBD2. From germline, CDR1 is SGHDT and CDR2 YYEEEE. The CDR3 is made up of 17 amino acids. V was pared by 2 bases and J by 7 bases, with 17 bases of the junction left unmatched. This chain's CDR3 is CASSLGGRGLAAVTQYF. DNA for the CDR3: TGTGCCAGCAGCTTAGGCGGTCGAGGGCTAGCGGCGGTGACCCAGTACTTC.

The V gene is TRBV13, the J gene TRBJ2-7, with D maybe TRBD1 (6 bases). The V end lost 2 bases, the J end lost 3 bases, and 11 bases lay between the germline ends. The CDR3 contains 14 residues. The germline gives CDR1 PRHDT, CDR2 FYEKMQ (reference sequence). CDR3 DNA sequence: TGTGCCAGCAGCTTAACAGGGAAGGTCTACGAGCAGTACTTC. Translating gives CASSLTGKVYEQYF.

The rearrangement links TRBV11-3 to TRBJ1-1; no definite D call. Germline values: CDR1 SGHNT, CDR2 YENEEA. V lost 2 bases, J lost 2 bases, and 12 bases lay in between. The CDR3 runs to 15 residues. This CDR3 reads CASSLSPGANTEAFF. The CDR3 DNA reads as TGTGCCAGCAGCTTATCGCCAGGAGCTAACACTGAAGCTTTCTTT.

Here the CDR3 reads CASTRANTGELFF. The CDR3 bases are TGTGCCAGCACCAGGGCGAACACCGGGGAGCTGTTTTTT. The chain has TRBV9 and TRBJ2-2; D possibly corresponds to TRBD1 (5 bases). The ends were cut back, 6 bases at V and 0 bases at J, with 6 bases in the middle. Germline values: CDR1 SGDLS, CDR2 YYNGEE. The CDR3 extends over 13 amino acids.

The chain employs TRBV2 and TRBJ2-3, with D possibly matching TRBD2 (5 bases). Per the germline V gene, CDR1 is SNHLY and CDR2 is FYNNEI. The length of the CDR3 is 14 residues. The V end was cut by 6 bases, the J end by 3 bases, with 13 bases between. In nucleotides, the CDR3 is TGTGCCAGCAGCAGCGGCCTAGGGACAGATACGCAGTATTTT. It specifies CASSSGLGTDTQYF.

This chain connects TRBV6-5 to TRBJ1-2, with TRBD1 matching over 7 bases. This CDR3 has 13 amino acids. The germline V gene encodes CDR1 MNHEY and CDR2 SVGAGI. The trim removed 6 bases at V and 4 bases at J, leaving 5 bases unmatched. The CDR3 sequence: CASSRQGFYGYTF. As DNA, the CDR3 is TGTGCCAGCAGCCGACAGGGCTTCTATGGCTACACCTTC.